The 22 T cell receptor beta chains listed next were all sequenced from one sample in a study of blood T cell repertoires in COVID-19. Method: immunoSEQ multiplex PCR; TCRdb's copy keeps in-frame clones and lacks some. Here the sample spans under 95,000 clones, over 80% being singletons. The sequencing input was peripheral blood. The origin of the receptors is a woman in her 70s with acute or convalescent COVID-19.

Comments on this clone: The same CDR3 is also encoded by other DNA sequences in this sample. CDR3 loop: CASSLDRNTEAFF. In DNA, the CDR3 is TGTGCCAGCAGCTTGGACAGGAACACTGAAGCTTTCTTT. The chain employs TRBV7-2 and TRBJ1-1; D is possibly TRBD1 (6 bases). Trimming removed 3 bases from V and 1 base from J, with 6 bases in between. CDR3 length equals 13 residues. The germline V gene encodes CDR1 SGHTA and CDR2 FQGNSA.

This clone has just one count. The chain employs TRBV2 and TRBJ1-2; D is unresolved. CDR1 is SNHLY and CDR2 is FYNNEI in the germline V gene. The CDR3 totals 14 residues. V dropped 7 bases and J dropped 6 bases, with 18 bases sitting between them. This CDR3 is CASKAARRSDGYTF. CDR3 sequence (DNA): TGTGCCAGCAAGGCGGCGAGGCGGTCCGATGGCTACACCTTC.

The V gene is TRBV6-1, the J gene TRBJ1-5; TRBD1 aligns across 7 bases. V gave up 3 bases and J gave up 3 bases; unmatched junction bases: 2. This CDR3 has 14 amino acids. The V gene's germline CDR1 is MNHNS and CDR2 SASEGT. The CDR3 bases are TGTGCCAGCAGTGACCAGGGGGTCAATCAGCCCCAGCATTTT. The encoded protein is CASSDQGVNQPQHF.

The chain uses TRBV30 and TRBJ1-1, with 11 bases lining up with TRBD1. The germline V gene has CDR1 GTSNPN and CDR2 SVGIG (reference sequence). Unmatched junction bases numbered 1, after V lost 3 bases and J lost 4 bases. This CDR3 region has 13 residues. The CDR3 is CAWRGTGGTEAFF. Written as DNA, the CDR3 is TGTGCCTGGAGGGGGACAGGGGGCACTGAAGCTTTCTTT.

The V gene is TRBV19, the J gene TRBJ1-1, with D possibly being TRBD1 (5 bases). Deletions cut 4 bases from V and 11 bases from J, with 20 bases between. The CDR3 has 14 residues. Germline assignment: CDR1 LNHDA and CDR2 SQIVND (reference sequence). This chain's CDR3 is CASSNRQSQGKAFF. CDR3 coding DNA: TGTGCCAGTAGTAACCGACAGTCCCAGGGTAAGGCTTTCTTT.

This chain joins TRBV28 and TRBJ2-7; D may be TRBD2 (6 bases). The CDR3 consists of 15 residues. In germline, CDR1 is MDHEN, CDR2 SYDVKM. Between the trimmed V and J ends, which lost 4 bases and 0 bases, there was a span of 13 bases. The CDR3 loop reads CASSSGGRSSYEQYF. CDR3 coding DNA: TGTGCCAGCAGTTCCGGAGGGAGGAGCTCCTACGAGCAGTACTTC.

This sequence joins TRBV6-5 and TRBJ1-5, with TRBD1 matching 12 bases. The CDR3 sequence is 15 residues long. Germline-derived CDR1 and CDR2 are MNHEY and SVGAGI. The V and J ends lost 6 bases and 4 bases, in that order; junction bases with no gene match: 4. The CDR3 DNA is TGTGCCAGCAGAAAGGGACAGGGGGCGAATCAGCCCCAGCATTTT. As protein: CASRKGQGANQPQHF.

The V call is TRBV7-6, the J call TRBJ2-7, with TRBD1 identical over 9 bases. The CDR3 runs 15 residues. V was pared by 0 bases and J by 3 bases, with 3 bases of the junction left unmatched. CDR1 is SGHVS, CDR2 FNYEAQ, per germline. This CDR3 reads CASSLAGTGSYEQYF. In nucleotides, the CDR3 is TGTGCCAGCAGCTTAGCCGGGACAGGGAGCTACGAGCAGTACTTC.

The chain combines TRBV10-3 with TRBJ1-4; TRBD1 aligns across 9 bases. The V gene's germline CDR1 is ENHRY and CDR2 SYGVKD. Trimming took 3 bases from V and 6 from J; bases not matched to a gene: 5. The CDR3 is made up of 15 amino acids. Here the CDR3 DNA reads TGTGCCATCAGTGAAACAGGGGGCGCGGATGAAAAACTGTTTTTT. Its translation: CAISETGGADEKLFF.

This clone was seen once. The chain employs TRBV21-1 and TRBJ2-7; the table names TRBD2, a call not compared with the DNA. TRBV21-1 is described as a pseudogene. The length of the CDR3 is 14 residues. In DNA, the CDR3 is TGTGCCAGACCGACTAGCGGGGGGGCCGACGAGCAGTACTTC. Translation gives CARPTSGGADEQYF.

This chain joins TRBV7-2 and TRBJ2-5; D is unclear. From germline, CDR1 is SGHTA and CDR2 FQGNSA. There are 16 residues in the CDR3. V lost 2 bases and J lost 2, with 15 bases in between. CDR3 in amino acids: CASSLSPPGVQETQYF. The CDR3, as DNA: TGTGCCAGCAGCTTAAGCCCGCCTGGTGTTCAAGAGACCCAGTACTTC.

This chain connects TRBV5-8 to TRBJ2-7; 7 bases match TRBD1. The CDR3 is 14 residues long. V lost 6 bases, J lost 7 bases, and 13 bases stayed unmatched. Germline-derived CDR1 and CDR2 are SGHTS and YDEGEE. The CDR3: CASNPNTGVREQYF. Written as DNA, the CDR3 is TGTGCCAGCAACCCTAACACAGGGGTAAGGGAGCAGTACTTC.

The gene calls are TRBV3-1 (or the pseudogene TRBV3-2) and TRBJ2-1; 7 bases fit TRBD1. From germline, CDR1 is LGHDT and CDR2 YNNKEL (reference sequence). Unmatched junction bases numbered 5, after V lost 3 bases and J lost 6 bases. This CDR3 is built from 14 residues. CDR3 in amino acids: CASSQPGTANEQFF. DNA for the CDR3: TGTGCCAGCAGCCAGCCCGGGACAGCCAATGAGCAGTTCTTC.

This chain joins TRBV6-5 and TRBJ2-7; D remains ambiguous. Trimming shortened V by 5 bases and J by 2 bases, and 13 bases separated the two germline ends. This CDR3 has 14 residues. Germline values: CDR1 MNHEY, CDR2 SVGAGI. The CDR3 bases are TGTGCCAGCAGTCCCCGGGTCGGAGCCTACGAGCAGTACTTC. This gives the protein CASSPRVGAYEQYF.

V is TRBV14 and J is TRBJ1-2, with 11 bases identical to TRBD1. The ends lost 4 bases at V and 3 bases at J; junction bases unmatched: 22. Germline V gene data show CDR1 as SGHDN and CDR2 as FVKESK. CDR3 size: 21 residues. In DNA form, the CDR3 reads TGTGCCAGCAGCCTCCGCGATCGGAACCGCGGGACAGGGGGATTCGACTATGGCTACACCTTC. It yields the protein CASSLRDRNRGTGGFDYGYTF.

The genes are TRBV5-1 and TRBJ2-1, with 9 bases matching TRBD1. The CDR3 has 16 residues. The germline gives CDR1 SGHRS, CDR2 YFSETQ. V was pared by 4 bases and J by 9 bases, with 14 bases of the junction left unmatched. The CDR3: CASSPAPGTGFGEQFF. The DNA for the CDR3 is TGCGCCAGCAGCCCCGCGCCCGGGACAGGGTTCGGTGAGCAGTTCTTC.

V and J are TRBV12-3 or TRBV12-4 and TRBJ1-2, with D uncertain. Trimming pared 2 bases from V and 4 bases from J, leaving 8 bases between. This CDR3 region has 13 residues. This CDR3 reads CASSLSRSYGYTF. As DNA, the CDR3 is TGTGCCAGCAGTTTATCCAGGTCCTATGGCTACACCTTC.

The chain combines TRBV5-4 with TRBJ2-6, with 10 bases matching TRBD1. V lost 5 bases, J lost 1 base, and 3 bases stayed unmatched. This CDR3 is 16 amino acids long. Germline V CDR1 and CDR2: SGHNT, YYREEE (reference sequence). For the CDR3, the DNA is TGTGCCAGCAGGGGACAGGGGAGGTCTGGGGCCAACGTCCTGACTTTC. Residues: CASRGQGRSGANVLTF.

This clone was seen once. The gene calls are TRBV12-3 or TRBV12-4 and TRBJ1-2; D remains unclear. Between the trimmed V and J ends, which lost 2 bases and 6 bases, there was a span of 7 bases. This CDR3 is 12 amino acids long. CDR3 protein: CASSLFPNGYTF. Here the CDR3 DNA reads TGTGCCAGCAGTTTATTCCCCAATGGCTACACCTTC.

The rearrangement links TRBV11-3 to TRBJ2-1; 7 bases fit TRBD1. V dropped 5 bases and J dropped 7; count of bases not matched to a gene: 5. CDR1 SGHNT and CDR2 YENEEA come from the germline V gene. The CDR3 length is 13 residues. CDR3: CASSAGTANEQFF. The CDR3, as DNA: TGTGCCAGCAGCGCCGGGACAGCAAATGAGCAGTTCTTC. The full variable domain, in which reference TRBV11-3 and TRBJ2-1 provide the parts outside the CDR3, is EAGVVQSPRYKIIEKKQPVAFWCNPISGHNTLYWYLQNLGQGPELLIRYENEEAVDDSQLPKDRFSAERLKGVDSTLKIQPAELGDSAVYLCASSAGTANEQFFGPGTRLTVL.

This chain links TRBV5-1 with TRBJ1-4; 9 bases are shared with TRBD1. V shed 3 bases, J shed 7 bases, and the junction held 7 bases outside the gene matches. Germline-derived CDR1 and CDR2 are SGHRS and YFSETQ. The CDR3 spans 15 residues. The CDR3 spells CASSSTGQGGEKLFF. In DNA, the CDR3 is TGCGCCAGCAGCTCAACGGGACAGGGAGGTGAAAAACTGTTTTTT.

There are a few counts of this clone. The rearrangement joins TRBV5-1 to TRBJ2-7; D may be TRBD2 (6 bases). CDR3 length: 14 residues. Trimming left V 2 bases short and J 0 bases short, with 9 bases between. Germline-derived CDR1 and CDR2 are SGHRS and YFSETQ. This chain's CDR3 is CASSLGGDSYEQYF. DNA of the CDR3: TGCGCCAGCAGCTTAGGAGGGGACTCCTACGAGCAGTACTTC.